The entry that follows covers one T cell receptor beta chain sequence. Its specificity is not known. Germline V gene lookup returns CDR1 SGHTA and CDR2 FQGTGA. CDR3 size: 14 residues. The V and J ends lost 5 bases and 2 bases respectively, with 11 bases between them. This record belongs to a study of cytomegalovirus exposure and HLA in healthy donors. Study-wide findings and caveats: It has been reported that TCR beta sequences accurately predicted the HLA-A and HLA-B alleles of most subjects.

This PCR relied on a set of 60 Vbeta primers and 13 Jbeta primers. Some clones are missing from TCRdb's copy, which holds only in-frame ones; the method was immunoSEQ multiplex PCR. The sample lists tens of thousands of clones; roughly 68% were seen once. Each donor was nominally healthy when sampled (though unrecorded immune exposures were likely). The sequencing input was PBMCs. The chain is built from TRBV7-3 and TRBJ2-3, with D possibly matching TRBD2 (6 bases). This clonotype was obtained from a woman between 50 and 59 years old in good health and CMV-seronegative. The CDR3 loop is CASSPSVNTDTQYF. As DNA, the CDR3 is TGTGCCAGCAGCCCTAGCGTTAACACAGATACGCAGTATTTT.